This T cell receptor (beta chain) was recovered during a study of shared clonotypes between healthy human individuals. The overall study: Three plates were used per donor for CD4 naive, three for CD4 memory, two for CD8 naive and one for CD8 memory. General study points: Relative to their counterparts shared across all four donors, non-shared clonotypes exhibited diminished generation probabilities.

The repertoire was sequenced with immunoSEQ multiplex PCR; TCRdb's copy has only in-frame clones and lacks some. There are under 550,000 clones in the sample; about 96% occur only once, and approximately 0.062% lies in the top ten. The germline V gene has CDR1 KGHSH and CDR2 LQKENI. The CDR3 is made up of 14 amino acids. Trimming took off 6 bases at V and 0 bases at J, with 10 bases between the two ends. Details on this clone: Its target is unknown. The sample contains more than one DNA sequence encoding this CDR3.

This TCR was sampled from a woman aged 25 to 39 in good health. This chain uses TRBV18 with TRBJ2-3, with D possibly called TRBD1 or TRBD2 (5 bases each). Sequencing was carried out using naive CD4+ T cells sorted from blood. The subset: CD45RA+ positively selected. Written as DNA, the CDR3 is TGTGCCAGCTCGCCTGGGGGAAGCACAGATACGCAGTATTTT. Its protein is CASSPGGSTDTQYF.